The 20 T cell receptor beta chains below come from one sample, sequenced in a study of cytomegalovirus exposure and HLA in healthy donors. PCR involved 60 Vbeta and 13 Jbeta primers. The protocol was immunoSEQ multiplex PCR, while the TCRdb copy is restricted to in-frame clones and leaves out a portion. The data contain over 90,000 clones, 50% to 70% of them seen just once; the ten biggest clones take up more than 4.5%. The sequencing sample was made of PBMCs. These receptor sequences come from a human donor in good health.

The CDR3, as DNA: TGTGCCAGCAGCTCTACCAGGCTTACCTACGAGCAGTACTTC. It encodes CASSSTRLTYEQYF. The V and J genes are TRBV7-9 and TRBJ2-7, with D hard to call. Between the trimmed V and J ends, which lost 4 bases and 2 bases, there was a span of 12 bases. This CDR3 contains 14 residues. Germline V gene sequence: CDR1 SEHNR, CDR2 FQNEAQ (reference sequence).

This sequence joins TRBV6-1 and TRBJ1-2; D possibly corresponds to TRBD1 (5 bases). Trimming pared 7 bases from V and 8 bases from J, leaving 14 bases between. The length of the CDR3 is 12 residues. Germline CDR1 and CDR2: MNHNS and SASEGT. The CDR3 loop is CASNDGHGGYTF. CDR3 nucleotides: TGTGCCAGCAACGACGGACATGGAGGCTACACCTTC.

This clone was seen a few times. The chain recombines TRBV5-1 with TRBJ1-1, with TRBD1 as a possible D gene (6 bases). The CDR3 loop spans 12 amino acids. From germline, CDR1 is SGHRS and CDR2 YFSETQ. The CDR3 DNA is TGCGTTAGCTCACCCCAGGGGACTGAAGCTTTCTTT. It is translated as CVSSPQGTEAFF.

This chain connects TRBV5-1 to TRBJ2-4; the match to TRBD2 covers 7 bases. CDR1 SGHRS and CDR2 YFSETQ come from the germline V gene. This CDR3 comprises 15 residues. V shed 0 bases and J 8 bases; nucleotides not matched to a gene: 8. CDR3 sequence reads: CASSLVDGGRDIQYF. The CDR3 DNA sequence: TGCGCCAGCAGCTTGGTGGATGGAGGGAGGGACATTCAGTACTTC.

The J gene is TRBJ2-5, the V gene TRBV27; D might be TRBD2 (7 bases). Germline V gives CDR1 MNHEY, CDR2 SMNVEV (reference sequence). Deletions cut 0 bases from V and 11 bases from J, with 16 bases between. The length of the CDR3 is 14 residues. CDR3 region: CASSLSIQGREQYF. DNA of the CDR3: TGTGCCAGCAGTTTATCGATCCAGGGGAGGGAGCAGTACTTC.

The chain combines TRBV7-9 with TRBJ2-2; unclear D gene. V lost 5 bases, J lost 6 bases, and 13 bases lay in between. Germline CDR1 and CDR2: SEHNR and FQNEAQ (reference sequence). This CDR3 contains 14 residues. The DNA of the CDR3 is TGTGCCAGCAGCCGAACTGTGTCGGCCGGGGAGCTGTTTTTT. Its protein is CASSRTVSAGELFF.

CDR3 residues: CASSVGTGNAYQPQHF. CDR3 bases: TGTGCCAGCAGCGTAGGGACAGGGAACGCATATCAGCCCCAGCATTTT. V is TRBV5-5 and J is TRBJ1-5, with 9 positions matching TRBD1. The CDR3 has 16 residues. V shed 4 bases, J shed 5 bases, and the junction held 10 bases outside the gene matches. Per germline, CDR1 SGHKS and CDR2 YYEKEE (reference sequence). The variable domain in full, with the rest retrieved from reference TRBV5-5 and TRBJ1-5, is DAGVTQSPTHLIKTRGQQVTLRCSPISGHKSVSWYQQVLGQGPQFIFQYYEKEERGRGNFPDRFSARQFPNYSSELNVNALLLGDSALYLCASSVGTGNAYQPQHFGDGTRLSIL.

This clone was observed a handful of times. This chain links TRBV19 with TRBJ2-1; D perhaps matches TRBD2 (5 bases). With 5 bases removed from V and 5 bases from J, the gap between germline ends came to 10 bases. This CDR3 is 13 amino acids long. Germline CDR1 is LNHDA and CDR2 is SQIVND (reference sequence). The CDR3 sequence: CASSRRLDNEQFF. The CDR3 DNA reads TGTGCCAGTAGTCGGAGGTTGGACAATGAGCAGTTCTTC.

The gene calls are TRBV18 and TRBJ2-2; D possibly corresponds to TRBD1 (5 bases). This CDR3 contains 18 residues. Per the germline V gene, CDR1 is KGHSH and CDR2 is LQKENI. V dropped 0 bases and J dropped 6 bases, with 20 bases sitting between them. The CDR3 protein is CASSPPVMTALMAGELFF. In DNA form, the CDR3 reads TGTGCCAGCTCACCACCTGTCATGACAGCCTTAATGGCCGGGGAGCTGTTTTTT.

The chain recombines TRBV5-4 with TRBJ2-7; perhaps TRBD2 as D (5 bases). Between the trimmed V and J ends, which lost 3 bases and 0 bases, there was a span of 16 bases. The CDR3 covers 16 residues. From germline, CDR1 is SGHNT and CDR2 YYREEE (reference sequence). The CDR3 loop is CASSWRTGKSSYEQYF. The CDR3 nucleotides read TGTGCCAGCAGCTGGAGGACTGGAAAAAGCTCCTACGAGCAGTACTTC. The entire variable domain, with the rest obtained from reference TRBV5-4 and TRBJ2-7, is as follows: ETGVTQSPTHLIKTRGQQVTLRCSSQSGHNTVSWYQQALGQGPQFIFQYYREEENGRGNFPPRFSGLQFPNYSSELNVNALELDDSALYLCASSWRTGKSSYEQYFGPGTRLTVT.

The J gene is TRBJ2-1, the V gene TRBV7-9, with 7 bases identical to TRBD2. This CDR3 contains 15 residues. After removal of 5 bases from V and 5 bases from J, the junction contained 9 bases not matched to a gene. The V gene's germline CDR1 is SEHNR and CDR2 FQNEAQ (reference sequence). The CDR3 here is CASSPGGGYHNEQFF. CDR3 bases: TGTGCCAGCAGCCCTGGGGGGGGGTATCACAATGAGCAGTTCTTC.

V and J are TRBV11-2 and TRBJ2-4; D gene uncertain. Per germline, CDR1 SGHAT and CDR2 FQNNGV. Deletions cut 2 bases from V and 8 bases from J, with 10 bases between. This CDR3 is built from 13 residues. The CDR3 DNA reads as TGTGCCAGCAGCTTAACCTTGGCAGACATTCAGTACTTC. This translates into CASSLTLADIQYF.

This clone was observed a handful of times. This CDR3 is CASSPRTGLAGIQAGELFF. Here the CDR3 DNA reads TGTGCCAGCAGCCCAAGAACCGGACTAGCGGGGATTCAGGCCGGGGAGCTGTTTTTT. The gene calls are TRBV11-2 and TRBJ2-2, with TRBD2 matching 12 bases. The germline gives CDR1 SGHAT, CDR2 FQNNGV. The CDR3 length is 19 residues. Losses at the gene ends were 5 bases for V and 6 bases for J; bases not matched to a gene: 16.

V is TRBV7-9 and J is TRBJ2-5; 7 nucleotides agree with TRBD2. The J call may be in error: the DNA end matches TRBJ2-7 better. This CDR3 is 14 amino acids long. CDR1 is SEHNR and CDR2 is FQNEAQ in the germline V gene (reference sequence). The DNA of the CDR3 is TGTGCCAGCAGCGCCGGGACTACTACCTACGAGCAGTACTTC. It translates to CASSAGTTTYEQYF.

This sequence joins TRBV19 and TRBJ1-2, with 9 bases that match TRBD1. The trim removed 9 bases at V and 7 bases at J, leaving 6 bases unmatched. This CDR3 is built from 12 residues. In germline, CDR1 is LNHDA, CDR2 SQIVND (reference sequence). CDR3 nucleotides: TGTGCCAGCGGGGACAGGGTATTTGGCTACACCTTC. It codes for CASGDRVFGYTF.

The chain uses TRBV19 and TRBJ1-1; possibly TRBD1 for D (5 bases). The CDR3 runs to 14 residues. Trimming left V 6 bases short and J 1 base short, with 12 bases between. Germline CDR1 reads LNHDA; CDR2 reads SQIVND (reference sequence). CDR3 nucleotides: TGTGCCAGTAGCCCTGGCAGGGCGAACACTGAAGCTTTCTTT. As protein: CASSPGRANTEAFF.

This chain joins TRBV19 and TRBJ1-1; tentatively, D is TRBD1 (6 bases). Germline CDR1 is LNHDA and CDR2 is SQIVND (reference sequence). This CDR3 has 14 amino acids. Deletions cut 5 bases from V and 1 base from J, with 11 bases between. The CDR3 region has the DNA TGTGCCAGTAGTTGGGGGGGGCCGAACACTGAAGCTTTCTTT. This translates into CASSWGGPNTEAFF. The whole variable domain, remainder taken from reference TRBV19 and TRBJ1-1, is DGGITQSPKYLFRKEGQNVTLSCEQNLNHDAMYWYRQDPGQGLRLIYYSQIVNDFQKGDIAEGYSVSREKKESFPLTVTSAQKNPTAFYLCASSWGGPNTEAFFGQGTRLTVV.

This clone was recorded a few times. The chain combines TRBV28 with TRBJ1-2; D not certain. The CDR3 runs to 14 residues. From germline, CDR1 is MDHEN and CDR2 SYDVKM. Trimming cost V 5 bases and J 0 bases, with 10 bases left between them. The DNA of the CDR3 is TGTGCCAGCAGTCCCGACACGTCTAACTATGGCTACACCTTC. Its protein is CASSPDTSNYGYTF.

This clone turned up a few times. This chain links TRBV28 with TRBJ2-1, with D tentatively TRBD1 (5 bases). V lost 5 bases and J 15 bases, leaving 14 bases between the germline ends. CDR3 size: 11 residues. In germline, CDR1 is MDHEN, CDR2 SYDVKM. The chain's CDR3 is CASSATGRWFF. The CDR3 region has the DNA TGTGCCAGCAGTGCCACAGGTCGGTGGTTCTTC.

The V gene is TRBV5-6, the J gene TRBJ2-7; D is possibly TRBD2 (5 bases). The V gene lost 0 bases and the J gene lost 7 bases, with 14 bases spanning the gap. Germline-derived CDR1 and CDR2 are SGHDT and YYEEEE. This CDR3 is 14 amino acids long. The CDR3 region has the DNA TGTGCCAGCAGCTTGGATGAGGGAGTGAGGGAGCAGTACTTC. It codes for CASSLDEGVREQYF.